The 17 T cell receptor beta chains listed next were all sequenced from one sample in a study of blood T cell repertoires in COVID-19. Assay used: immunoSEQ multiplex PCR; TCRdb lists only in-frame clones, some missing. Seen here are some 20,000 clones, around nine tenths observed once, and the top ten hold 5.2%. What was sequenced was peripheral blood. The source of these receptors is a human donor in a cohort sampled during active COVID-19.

CDR3 DNA sequence: TGTGCCAGCAGTTTATCAGGCAGGGCGAACACTGAAGCTTTCTTT. Its translation is CASSLSGRANTEAFF. This chain links TRBV28 with TRBJ1-1; D may be TRBD1 (5 bases). The CDR3 has 15 residues. The germline V and J ends were trimmed by 1 base and 1 base, with 10 bases remaining between them. Germline CDR1 MDHEN, CDR2 SYDVKM.

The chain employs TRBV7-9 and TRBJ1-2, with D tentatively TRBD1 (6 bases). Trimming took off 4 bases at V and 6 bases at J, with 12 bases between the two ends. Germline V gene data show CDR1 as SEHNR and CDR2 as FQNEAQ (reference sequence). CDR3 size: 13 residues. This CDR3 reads CASSWGGPDGYTF. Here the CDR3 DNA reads TGTGCCAGCAGCTGGGGGGGGCCGGATGGCTACACCTTC.

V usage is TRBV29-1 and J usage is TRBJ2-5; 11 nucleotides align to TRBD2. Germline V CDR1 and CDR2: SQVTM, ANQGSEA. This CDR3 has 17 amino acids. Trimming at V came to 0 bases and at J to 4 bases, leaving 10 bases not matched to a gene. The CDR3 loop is CSVEDLSGLAGGETQYF. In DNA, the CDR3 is TGCAGCGTTGAAGATCTTTCCGGGCTAGCGGGAGGAGAGACCCAGTACTTC.

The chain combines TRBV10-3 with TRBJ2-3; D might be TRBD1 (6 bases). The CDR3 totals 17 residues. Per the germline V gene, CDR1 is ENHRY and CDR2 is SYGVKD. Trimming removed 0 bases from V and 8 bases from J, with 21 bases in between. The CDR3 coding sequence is TGTGCCATCAGTGAGTCGGAAGGGGGACGGGTGTCGGGTACGCAGTATTTT. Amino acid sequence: CAISESEGGRVSGTQYF.

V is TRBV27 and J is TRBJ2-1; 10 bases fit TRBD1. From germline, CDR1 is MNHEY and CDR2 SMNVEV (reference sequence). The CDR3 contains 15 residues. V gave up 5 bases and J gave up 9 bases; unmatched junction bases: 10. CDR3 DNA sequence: TGTGCCAGCAGTCCCGGACAGGGGGTAACGGTTGAGCAGTTCTTC. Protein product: CASSPGQGVTVEQFF.

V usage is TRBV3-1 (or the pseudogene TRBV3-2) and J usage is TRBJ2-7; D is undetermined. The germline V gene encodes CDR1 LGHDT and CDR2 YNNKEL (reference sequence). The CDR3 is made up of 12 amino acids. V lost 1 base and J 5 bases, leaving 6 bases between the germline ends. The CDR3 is CASSQVTDEQYF. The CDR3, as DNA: TGTGCCAGCAGCCAAGTCACGGACGAGCAGTACTTC.

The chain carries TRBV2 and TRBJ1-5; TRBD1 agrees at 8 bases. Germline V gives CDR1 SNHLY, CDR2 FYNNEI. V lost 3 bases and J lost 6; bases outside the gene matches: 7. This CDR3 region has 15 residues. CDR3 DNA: TGTGCCAGCAGTGAGGACAGGGATGTTGGTCAGCCCCAGCATTTT. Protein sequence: CASSEDRDVGQPQHF.

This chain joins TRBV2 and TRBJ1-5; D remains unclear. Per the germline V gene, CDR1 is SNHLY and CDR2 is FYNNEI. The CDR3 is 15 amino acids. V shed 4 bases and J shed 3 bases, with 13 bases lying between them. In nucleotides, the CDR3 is TGTGCCAGCAGTGTCGATAGCGCCCTCAATCAGCCCCAGCATTTT. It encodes CASSVDSALNQPQHF.

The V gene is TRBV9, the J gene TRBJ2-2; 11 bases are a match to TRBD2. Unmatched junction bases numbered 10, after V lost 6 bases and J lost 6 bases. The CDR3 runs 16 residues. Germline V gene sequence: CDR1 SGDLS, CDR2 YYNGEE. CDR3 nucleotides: TGTGCCAGCACCCGAGGACTAGCGGGTTTGGCCGGGGAGCTGTTTTTT. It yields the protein CASTRGLAGLAGELFF.

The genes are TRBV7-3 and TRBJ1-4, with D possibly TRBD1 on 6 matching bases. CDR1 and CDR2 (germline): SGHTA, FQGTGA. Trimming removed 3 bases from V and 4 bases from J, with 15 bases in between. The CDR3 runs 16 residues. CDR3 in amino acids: CASSLSGAGDNEKLFF. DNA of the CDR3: TGTGCCAGCAGCTTGTCAGGGGCTGGGGATAATGAAAAACTGTTTTTT.

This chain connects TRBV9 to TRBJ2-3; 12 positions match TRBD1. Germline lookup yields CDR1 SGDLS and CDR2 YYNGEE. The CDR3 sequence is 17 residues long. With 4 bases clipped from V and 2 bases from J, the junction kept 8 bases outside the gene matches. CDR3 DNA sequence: TGTGCCAGCAGCTACCAAGCGGGACAGGGGGCCACAGATACGCAGTATTTT. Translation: CASSYQAGQGATDTQYF.

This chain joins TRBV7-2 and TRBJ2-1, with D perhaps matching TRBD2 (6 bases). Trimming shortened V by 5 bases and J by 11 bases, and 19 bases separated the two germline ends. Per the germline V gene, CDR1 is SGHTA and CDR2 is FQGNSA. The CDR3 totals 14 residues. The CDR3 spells CASSPGTGEVKQFF. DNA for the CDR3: TGTGCCAGCAGCCCCGGGACGGGGGAGGTAAAGCAGTTCTTC.

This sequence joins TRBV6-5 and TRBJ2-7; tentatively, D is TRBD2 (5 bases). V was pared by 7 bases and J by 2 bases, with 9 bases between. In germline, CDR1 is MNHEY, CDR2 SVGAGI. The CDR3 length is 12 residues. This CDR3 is CASIRTAYEQYF. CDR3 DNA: TGTGCCAGCATTCGGACTGCCTACGAGCAGTACTTC.

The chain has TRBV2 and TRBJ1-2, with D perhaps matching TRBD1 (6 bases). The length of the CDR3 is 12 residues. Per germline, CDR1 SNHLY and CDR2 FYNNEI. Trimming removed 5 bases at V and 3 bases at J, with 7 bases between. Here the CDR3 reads CASSNRDYGYTF. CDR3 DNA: TGTGCCAGCAGTAACAGGGACTATGGCTACACCTTC.

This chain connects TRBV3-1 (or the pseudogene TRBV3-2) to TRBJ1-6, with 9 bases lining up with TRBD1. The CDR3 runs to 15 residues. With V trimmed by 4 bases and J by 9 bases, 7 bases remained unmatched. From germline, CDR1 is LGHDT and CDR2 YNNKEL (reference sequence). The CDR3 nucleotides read TGTGCCAGCAGCCCCAGACAGGGGGTGGGTTCACCCCTCCACTTT. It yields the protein CASSPRQGVGSPLHF.

CDR3 nucleotides: TGTGCCAGCAGGGGGGGACAGCGGGTATACGAGCAGTACTTC. This sequence encodes CASRGGQRVYEQYF. V and J are TRBV6-5 and TRBJ2-7; tentative D call: TRBD1 (7 bases). Trimming stripped 6 bases from V and 4 bases from J, with 16 bases between. The length of the CDR3 is 14 residues. CDR1 is MNHEY, CDR2 SVGAGI, per germline.

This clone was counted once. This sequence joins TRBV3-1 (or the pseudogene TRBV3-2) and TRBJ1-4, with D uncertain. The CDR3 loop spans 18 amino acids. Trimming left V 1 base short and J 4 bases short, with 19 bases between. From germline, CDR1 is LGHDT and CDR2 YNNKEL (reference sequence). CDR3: CASSQVRGGRGFNEKLFF. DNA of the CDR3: TGTGCCAGCAGCCAAGTCCGAGGAGGGCGCGGGTTTAATGAAAAACTGTTTTTT.